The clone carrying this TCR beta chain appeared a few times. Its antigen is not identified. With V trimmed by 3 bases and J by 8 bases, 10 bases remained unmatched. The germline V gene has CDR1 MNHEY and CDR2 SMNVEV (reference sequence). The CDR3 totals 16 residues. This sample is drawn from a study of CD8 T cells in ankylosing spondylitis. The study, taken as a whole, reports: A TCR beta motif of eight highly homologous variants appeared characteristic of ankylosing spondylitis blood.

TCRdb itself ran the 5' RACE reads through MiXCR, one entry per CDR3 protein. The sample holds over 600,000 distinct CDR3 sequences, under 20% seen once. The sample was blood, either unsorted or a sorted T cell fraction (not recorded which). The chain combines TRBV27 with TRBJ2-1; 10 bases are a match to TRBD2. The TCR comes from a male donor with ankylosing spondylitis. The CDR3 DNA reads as TGTGCCAGCAGTTTTAACGACCTAGCGGGAGCGGATGAGCAGTTCTTC. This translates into CASSFNDLAGADEQFF.